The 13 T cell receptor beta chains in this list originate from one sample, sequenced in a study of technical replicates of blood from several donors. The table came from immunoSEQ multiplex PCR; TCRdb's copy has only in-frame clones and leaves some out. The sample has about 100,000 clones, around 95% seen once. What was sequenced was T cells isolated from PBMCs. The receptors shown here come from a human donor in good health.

The CDR3 loop is CASYGQGSEQFF. For the CDR3, the DNA is TGTGCCAGCTACGGACAGGGAAGTGAGCAGTTCTTC. The chain links TRBV6-5 to TRBJ2-1; 8 positions match TRBD1. The germline V gene encodes CDR1 MNHEY and CDR2 SVGAGI. The CDR3 is 12 residues long. V was clipped by 8 bases and J by 9 bases; unmatched bases: 6.

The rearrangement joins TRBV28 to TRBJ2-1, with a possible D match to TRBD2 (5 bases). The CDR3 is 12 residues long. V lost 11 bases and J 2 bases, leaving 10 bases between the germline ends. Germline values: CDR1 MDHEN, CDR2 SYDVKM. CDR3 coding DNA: TGTGCCGCACTAGGCGCCTACAATGAGCAGTTCTTC. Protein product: CAALGAYNEQFF.

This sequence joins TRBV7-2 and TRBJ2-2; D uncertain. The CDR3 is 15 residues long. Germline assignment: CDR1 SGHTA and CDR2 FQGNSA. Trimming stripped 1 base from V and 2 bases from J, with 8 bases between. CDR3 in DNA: TGTGCCAGCAGCTTAGATCGACACAACACCGGGGAGCTGTTTTTT. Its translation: CASSLDRHNTGELFF.

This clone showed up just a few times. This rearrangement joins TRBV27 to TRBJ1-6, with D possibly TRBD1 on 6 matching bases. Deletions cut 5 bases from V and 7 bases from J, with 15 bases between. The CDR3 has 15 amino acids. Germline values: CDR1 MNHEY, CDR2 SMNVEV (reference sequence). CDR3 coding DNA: TGTGCCAGCAGTGTGGACAGCCTCCTCAATTCACCCCTCCACTTT. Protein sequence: CASSVDSLLNSPLHF.

The CDR3 sequence is CASSSSSLAGGSETQYF. The CDR3 bases are TGTGCCAGCAGCTCTTCCAGCCTAGCGGGAGGGTCAGAGACCCAGTACTTC. This rearrangement joins TRBV11-2 to TRBJ2-5; 12 positions match TRBD2. This CDR3 is built from 17 residues. V was clipped by 4 bases and J by 4 bases; unmatched bases: 10. Germline V lookup: CDR1 SGHAT, CDR2 FQNNGV.

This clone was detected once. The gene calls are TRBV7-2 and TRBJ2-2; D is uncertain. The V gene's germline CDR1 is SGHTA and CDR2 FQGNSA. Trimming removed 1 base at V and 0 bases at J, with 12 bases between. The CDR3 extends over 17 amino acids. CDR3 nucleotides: TGTGCCAGCAGCTTAGACAGACCTCTCGCGAACACCGGGGAGCTGTTTTTT. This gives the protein CASSLDRPLANTGELFF.

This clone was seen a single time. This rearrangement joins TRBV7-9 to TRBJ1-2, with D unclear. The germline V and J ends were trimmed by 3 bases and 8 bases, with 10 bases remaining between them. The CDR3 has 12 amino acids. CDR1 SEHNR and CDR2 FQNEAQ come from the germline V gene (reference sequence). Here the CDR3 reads CASSFGQRGYTF. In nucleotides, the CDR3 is TGTGCCAGCAGCTTTGGGCAGAGAGGCTACACCTTC.

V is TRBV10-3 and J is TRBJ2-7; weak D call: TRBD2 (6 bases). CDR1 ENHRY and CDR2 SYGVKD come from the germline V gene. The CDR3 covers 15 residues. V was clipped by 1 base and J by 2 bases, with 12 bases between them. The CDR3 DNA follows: TGTGCCATCAGTGAGTTAAGCGGGTCGACCTACGAGCAGTACTTC. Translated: CAISELSGSTYEQYF.

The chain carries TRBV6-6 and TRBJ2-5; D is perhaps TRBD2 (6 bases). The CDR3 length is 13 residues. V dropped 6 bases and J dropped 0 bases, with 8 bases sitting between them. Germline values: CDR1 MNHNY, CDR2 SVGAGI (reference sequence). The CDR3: CASRTGDQETQYF. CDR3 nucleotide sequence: TGTGCCAGCAGAACGGGGGACCAAGAGACCCAGTACTTC.

The CDR3 here is CASRRGGFIEKLFF. DNA for the CDR3: TGTGCCAGCAGGAGGGGGGGCTTTATTGAAAAACTGTTTTTT. This chain joins TRBV27 and TRBJ1-4; maybe TRBD1 (6 bases). Trimming left V 6 bases short and J 7 bases short, with 15 bases between. The germline gives CDR1 MNHEY, CDR2 SMNVEV (reference sequence). The CDR3 loop spans 14 amino acids.

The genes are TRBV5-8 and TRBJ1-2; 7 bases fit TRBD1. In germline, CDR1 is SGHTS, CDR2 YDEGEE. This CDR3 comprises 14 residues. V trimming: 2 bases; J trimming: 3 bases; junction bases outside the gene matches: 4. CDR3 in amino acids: CASSLQGTHYGYTF. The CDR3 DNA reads TGTGCCAGCAGCTTACAGGGGACGCACTATGGCTACACCTTC.

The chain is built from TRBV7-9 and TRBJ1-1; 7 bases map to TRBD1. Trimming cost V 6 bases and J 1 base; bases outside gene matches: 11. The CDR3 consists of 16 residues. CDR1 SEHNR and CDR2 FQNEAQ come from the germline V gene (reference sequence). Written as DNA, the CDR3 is TGTGCCAGCAGTTTCTCACTAGGGGGCCGGAACACTGAAGCTTTCTTT. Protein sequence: CASSFSLGGRNTEAFF.

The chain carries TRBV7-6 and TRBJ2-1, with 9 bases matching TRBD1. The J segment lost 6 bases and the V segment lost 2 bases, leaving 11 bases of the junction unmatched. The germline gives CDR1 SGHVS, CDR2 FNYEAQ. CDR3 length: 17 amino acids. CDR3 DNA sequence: TGTGCCAGCAGCTTACGGAACCGGGACAGGGTGCCCAATGAGCAGTTCTTC. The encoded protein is CASSLRNRDRVPNEQFF.